These 22 T cell receptor beta chains share one sample of origin, sequenced in a study of radiation and T cells in renal cell carcinoma. Time point noted: baseline pretreatment blood. The treatment is: 15 Gy SBRT to primary tumor, nephrectomy 4 weeks later. Here immunoSEQ multiplex PCR was the method, and the copy in TCRdb shows in-frame clones only, minus some. The repertoire holds about 130,000 clones, around nine tenths seen once, with around 12% in the top ten. The sample consisted of blood, taken from a patient whose treatment included radiotherapy and nephrectomy. Receptor source: a woman between 50 and 59 years old with renal cell carcinoma.

The chain employs TRBV5-6 and TRBJ1-2; D gene unclear. CDR1 is SGHDT and CDR2 is YYEEEE in the germline V gene. CDR3 length: 11 residues. Trimming took 6 bases from V and 4 from J, leaving 7 bases between them. As DNA, the CDR3 is TGTGCCAGCAAAGGCTCCTATGGCTACACCTTC. This encodes CASKGSYGYTF.

This chain joins TRBV5-5 and TRBJ2-5, with TRBD2 matching over 15 bases. Germline trimming cut 2 bases from V and 4 bases from J; bases unmatched to any gene: 6. CDR1 and CDR2 (germline): SGHKS, YYEKEE (reference sequence). The CDR3 is made up of 17 amino acids. The CDR3 DNA reads TGTGCCAGCAGCTTCCGGACTAGCGGGAGGGTTGGAGAGACCCAGTACTTC. It translates to CASSFRTSGRVGETQYF.

This clone occurred once. J is TRBJ2-7 and V is TRBV6-1; 7 bases agree with TRBD1. Germline CDR1 is MNHNS and CDR2 is SASEGT. The V gene end was trimmed by 3 bases and the J gene end by 0 bases; junction bases not matched to a gene: 11. This CDR3 spans 17 amino acids. The DNA of the CDR3 is TGTGCCAGCAGTGACGATACCTTTAGGGACAGCTCCTACGAGCAGTACTTC. Residues: CASSDDTFRDSSYEQYF.

The chain is built from TRBV4-2 and TRBJ2-1, with a weak D call TRBD2 (6 bases). Germline V gives CDR1 LGHNA, CDR2 YNFKEQ. Trimming took off 2 bases at V and 5 bases at J, with 13 bases between the two ends. The CDR3 spans 15 residues. This chain's CDR3 is CASSQSGGDHNEQFF. The CDR3 bases are TGTGCCAGCAGCCAATCTGGAGGGGACCACAATGAGCAGTTCTTC.

The rearrangement links TRBV7-8 to TRBJ2-6, with a weak D call TRBD2 (6 bases). The V gene's germline CDR1 is SGHVS and CDR2 FQNEAQ. Trimming pared 2 bases from V and 2 bases from J, leaving 13 bases between. The CDR3 has 17 amino acids. CDR3 nucleotides: TGTGCCAGCAGCTTAAGGAGGGTGGCTACTGGGGCCAACGTCCTGACTTTC. Encoded protein: CASSLRRVATGANVLTF.

The chain combines TRBV4-1 with TRBJ2-7; no definite D call. The CDR3 spans 9 residues. The germline gives CDR1 MGHRA, CDR2 YSYEKL. V was clipped by 6 bases and J by 6 bases, with 3 bases between them. In DNA, the CDR3 is TGCGCCAGCAGTACCGAGCAGTACTTC. Amino acids: CASSTEQYF.

The CDR3 DNA sequence: TGTGCCAGCAGCCGCGGGGGGGGCACAGATACGCAGTATTTT. Its translation: CASSRGGGTDTQYF. The chain couples TRBV7-9 to TRBJ2-3; 9 bases fit TRBD2. The CDR3 covers 14 residues. Germline-derived CDR1 and CDR2 are SEHNR and FQNEAQ (reference sequence). Trimming cost V 5 bases and J 1 base; bases outside gene matches: 1.

The chain links TRBV5-4 to TRBJ2-1, with 10 bases fitting TRBD1. The germline gives CDR1 SGHNT, CDR2 YYREEE (reference sequence). The CDR3 is 16 residues long. The junction had 9 bases not matched to a gene; V was cut back by 5 bases and J by 4 bases. CDR3 nucleotide sequence: TGTGCCAGCAGTCCGACAGGGGGCCCCCCTTACAATGAGCAGTTCTTC. Its translation is CASSPTGGPPYNEQFF.

The chain uses TRBV13 and TRBJ1-5, with D tentatively TRBD1 (6 bases). The length of the CDR3 is 14 residues. Trimming took 2 bases from V and 7 from J, leaving 12 bases between them. The germline V gene encodes CDR1 PRHDT and CDR2 FYEKMQ (reference sequence). CDR3 loop: CASSLQGLGQPQHF. CDR3 bases: TGTGCCAGCAGCTTACAGGGGCTAGGACAGCCCCAGCATTTT.

The chain carries TRBV6-1 and TRBJ1-2, with TRBD1 matching over 8 bases. Germline CDR1 is MNHNS and CDR2 is SASEGT. V lost 5 bases to trimming and J lost 5 bases; unmatched junction nucleotides: 10. There are 15 residues in the CDR3. CDR3 residues: CASSLQLTGEYGYTF. The DNA of the CDR3 is TGTGCCAGCAGTCTCCAACTGACAGGGGAATATGGCTACACCTTC.

The gene calls are TRBV6-5 and TRBJ2-1; D is unresolved. The CDR3 runs to 14 residues. Trimming pared 5 bases from V and 6 bases from J, leaving 14 bases between. The germline V gene encodes CDR1 MNHEY and CDR2 SVGAGI. The CDR3 coding sequence is TGTGCCAGCAGTCGCCAGGACGGCGGCAATGAGCAGTTCTTC. Translation: CASSRQDGGNEQFF.

Here the CDR3 reads CASSPGDTWSGDTQYF. The CDR3 bases are TGCGCCAGCAGCCCCGGGGACACCTGGTCGGGAGATACGCAGTATTTT. V and J are TRBV5-1 and TRBJ2-3, with D possibly TRBD1 on 6 matching bases. V was cut by 4 bases and J by 5 bases, with 20 bases left in between. Germline V gene data show CDR1 as SGHRS and CDR2 as YFSETQ. The length of the CDR3 is 16 residues.

The chain has TRBV19 and TRBJ2-1; D might be TRBD1 (5 bases). The V and J ends lost 5 bases and 7 bases respectively, with 6 bases between them. This CDR3 has 11 amino acids. Germline lookup yields CDR1 LNHDA and CDR2 SQIVND (reference sequence). CDR3 sequence (DNA): TGTGCCAGTAGTCGGACAAATGAGCAGTTCTTC. Residues: CASSRTNEQFF.

This clone was observed a single time. This sequence joins TRBV6-5 and TRBJ1-2, with 8 bases that match TRBD1. The CDR3 spans 13 residues. V gave up 6 bases and J gave up 8 bases; unmatched junction bases: 8. CDR1 is MNHEY and CDR2 is SVGAGI in the germline V gene. Here the CDR3 DNA reads TGTGCCAGCAGAGGACAGGGTTATTACGGCTACACCTTC. Translated: CASRGQGYYGYTF.

The chain carries TRBV5-1 and TRBJ2-5; TRBD1 matches 9 bases. The tail of the sequence fits TRBJ2-7 better, so the J call may be wrong. CDR1 is SGHRS and CDR2 is YFSETQ in the germline V gene. The CDR3 has 15 amino acids. The CDR3 region is CASSRIQGALGEQYF. The CDR3 nucleotides are TGCGCCAGCAGTCGGATACAGGGGGCATTGGGCGAGCAGTACTTC.

This chain connects TRBV5-4 to TRBJ1-2; 9 bases line up with TRBD1. V lost 5 bases to trimming and J lost 3 bases; unmatched junction nucleotides: 8. This CDR3 region has 15 residues. Germline CDR1 reads SGHNT; CDR2 reads YYREEE (reference sequence). Written as DNA, the CDR3 is TGTGCCAGCAGATATAGACAGGGGGTTGACTATGGCTACACCTTC. Its protein is CASRYRQGVDYGYTF. The full variable domain, rest sourced from reference TRBV5-4 and TRBJ1-2, is ETGVTQSPTHLIKTRGQQVTLRCSSQSGHNTVSWYQQALGQGPQFIFQYYREEENGRGNFPPRFSGLQFPNYSSELNVNALELDDSALYLCASRYRQGVDYGYTFGSGTRLTVV.

This clone has a single count. The V gene is TRBV19, the J gene TRBJ1-4, with D perhaps matching TRBD1 (5 bases). Deletions cut 3 bases from V and 0 bases from J, with 11 bases between. In germline, CDR1 is LNHDA, CDR2 SQIVND (reference sequence). CDR3 length: 16 amino acids. CDR3 residues: CASSIRGHATNEKLFF. CDR3 in DNA: TGTGCCAGTAGTATTCGGGGCCACGCAACTAATGAAAAACTGTTTTTT.

The V gene is TRBV6-1, the J gene TRBJ1-1; 7 bases align to TRBD1. Germline V lookup: CDR1 MNHNS, CDR2 SASEGT. V lost 4 bases to trimming and J lost 2 bases; unmatched junction nucleotides: 7. The CDR3 has 15 residues. CDR3: CASSVVQGTNTEAFF. CDR3 in DNA: TGTGCCAGCAGTGTAGTACAGGGGACCAACACTGAAGCTTTCTTT.

The rearrangement joins TRBV4-3 to TRBJ1-5, with D uncertain. This CDR3 contains 13 residues. The V end lost 3 bases, the J end lost 3 bases, and 6 bases lay between the germline ends. The germline CDR1 and CDR2 sequences are LGHNA and YSLEER. CDR3 region: CASSQGFNQPQHF. The CDR3 DNA follows: TGCGCCAGCAGCCAGGGATTCAATCAGCCCCAGCATTTT.

The V gene is TRBV7-3, the J gene TRBJ1-2, with TRBD1 as a possible D gene (5 bases). Germline V CDR1 and CDR2: SGHTA, FQGTGA. The CDR3 sequence is 14 residues long. V lost 5 bases and J lost 4, with 14 bases in between. The CDR3 coding sequence is TGTGCCAGCAGCCCCAGGGCTGAAGGCTATGGCTACACCTTC. Translation: CASSPRAEGYGYTF.

The CDR3 DNA sequence: TGTGCCAGTAGTCCAGGGATCAATCAGCCCCAGCATTTT. This codes for CASSPGINQPQHF. This sequence joins TRBV19 and TRBJ1-5; perhaps TRBD1 as D (5 bases). V gave up 5 bases and J gave up 3 bases, with 8 bases separating them. Germline-derived CDR1 and CDR2 are LNHDA and SQIVND (reference sequence). This CDR3 has 13 residues.

The chain is built from TRBV7-2 and TRBJ2-1, with TRBD2 identical over 7 bases. The trim removed 1 base at V and 3 bases at J, leaving 6 bases unmatched. The CDR3 length is 16 residues. Germline V gene data show CDR1 as SGHTA and CDR2 as FQGNSA. CDR3 region: CASSLGAGVIYNEQFF. CDR3 sequence (DNA): TGTGCCAGCAGCTTAGGTGCGGGGGTAATCTACAATGAGCAGTTCTTC. Full variable domain (rest looked up from reference TRBV7-2 and TRBJ2-1): GAGVSQSPSNKVTEKGKDVELRCDPISGHTALYWYRQSLGQGLEFLIYFQGNSAPDKSGLPSDRFSAERTGGSVSTLTIQRTQQEDSAVYLCASSLGAGVIYNEQFFGPGTRLTVL.